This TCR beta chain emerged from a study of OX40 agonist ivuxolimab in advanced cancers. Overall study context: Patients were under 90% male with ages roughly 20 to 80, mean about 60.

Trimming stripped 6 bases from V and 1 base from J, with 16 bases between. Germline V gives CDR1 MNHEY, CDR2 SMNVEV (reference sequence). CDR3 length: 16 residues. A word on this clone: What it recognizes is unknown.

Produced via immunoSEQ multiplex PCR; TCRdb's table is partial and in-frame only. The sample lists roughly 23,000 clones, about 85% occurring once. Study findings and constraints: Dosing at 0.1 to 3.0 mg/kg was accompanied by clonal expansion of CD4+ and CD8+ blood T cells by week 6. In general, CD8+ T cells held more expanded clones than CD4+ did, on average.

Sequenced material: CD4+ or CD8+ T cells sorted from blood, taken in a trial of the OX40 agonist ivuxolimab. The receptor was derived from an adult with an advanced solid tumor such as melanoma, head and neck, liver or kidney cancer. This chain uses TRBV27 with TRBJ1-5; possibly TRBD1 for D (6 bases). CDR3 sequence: CASRLGGGASNQPQHF. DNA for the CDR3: TGTGCCAGCAGGCTTGGGGGCGGAGCGAGCAATCAGCCCCAGCATTTT.